The clone carrying this TCR beta chain was found once. Its antigen is still unknown. This sample stems from a study of beta chain features in type 1 diabetes. General study points: A closer apparent resemblance between naive, central memory and Treg TCRB repertoires was seen in patients than in healthy donors. TCRB CDR3s from Type 1 diabetes patients were moderately but significantly shorter in all four CD4+ subsets.

CDR3 size: 14 residues. Germline assignment: CDR1 SGHRS and CDR2 YFSETQ. V gave up 0 bases and J gave up 5 bases, with 12 bases separating them. The sequenced template was cDNA made from the entire isolated RNA. Produced via immunoSEQ multiplex PCR; TCRdb's table is partial and in-frame only. The sample carries some 700,000 clones, 10% to 15% recorded once. The chain employs TRBV5-1 and TRBJ2-7; a possible D gene is TRBD1 (5 bases). This clonotype was sampled from a man aged 18 to 35 with type 1 diabetes. Material: naive CD4+ T cells from blood. CDR3 region: CASSLAQGGDEQYF. DNA of the CDR3: TGCGCCAGCAGCTTGGCTCAGGGTGGCGACGAGCAGTACTTC.